This T cell receptor beta chain appears in the sequencing data of a study of Graves' ophthalmopathy and Graves' hyperthyroidism. This clonotype has ten or more counts. Amplifying from RNA transcripts, the study obtained TCR beta CDR3 regions. HTBI-primed RT-PCR formed the first round, and a multiplex PCR formed the second. TCRdb independently ran MiXCR on the multiplex PCR reads; one entry per CDR3 protein. Here the sample spans approximately 410,000 distinct CDR3 sequences, 15% being singletons. V was clipped by 2 bases and J by 5 bases, with 7 bases between them. This CDR3 comprises 14 residues. The sample taken for sequencing was peripheral blood. The gene calls are TRBV12-3 or TRBV12-4 and TRBJ2-6; D unclear. The TCR comes from a woman aged 18 to 35 with stable Graves' hyperthyroidism. The DNA for the CDR3 is TGTGCCAGCAGTTTACAAGGTTGGGCCAACGTCCTGACTTTC. This sequence encodes CASSLQGWANVLTF.